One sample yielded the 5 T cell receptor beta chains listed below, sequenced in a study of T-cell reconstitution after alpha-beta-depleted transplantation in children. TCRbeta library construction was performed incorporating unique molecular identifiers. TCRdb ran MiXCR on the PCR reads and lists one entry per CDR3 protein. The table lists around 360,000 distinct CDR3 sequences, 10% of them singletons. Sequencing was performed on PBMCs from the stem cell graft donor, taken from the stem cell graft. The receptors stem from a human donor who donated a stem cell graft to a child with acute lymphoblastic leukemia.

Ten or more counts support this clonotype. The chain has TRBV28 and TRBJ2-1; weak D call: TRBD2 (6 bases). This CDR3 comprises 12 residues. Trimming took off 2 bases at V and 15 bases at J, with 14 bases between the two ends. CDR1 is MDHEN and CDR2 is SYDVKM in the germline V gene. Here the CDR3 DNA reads TGTGCCAGCAGTTTACGAGGGAGGCCAGGGTTCTTC. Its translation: CASSLRGRPGFF.

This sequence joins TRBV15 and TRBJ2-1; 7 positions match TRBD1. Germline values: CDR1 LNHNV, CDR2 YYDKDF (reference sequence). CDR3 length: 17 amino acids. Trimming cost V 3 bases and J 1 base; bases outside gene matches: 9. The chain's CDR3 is CATSSPILRGSYNEQFF. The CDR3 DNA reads TGTGCCACCAGCAGTCCGATACTCAGGGGGTCCTACAATGAGCAGTTCTTC.

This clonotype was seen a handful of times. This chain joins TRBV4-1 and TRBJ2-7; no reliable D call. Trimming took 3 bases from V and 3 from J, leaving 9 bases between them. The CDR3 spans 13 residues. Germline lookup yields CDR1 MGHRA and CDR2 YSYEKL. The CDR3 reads CASSQDGYYEQYF. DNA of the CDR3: TGCGCCAGCAGCCAGGACGGATACTACGAGCAGTACTTC.

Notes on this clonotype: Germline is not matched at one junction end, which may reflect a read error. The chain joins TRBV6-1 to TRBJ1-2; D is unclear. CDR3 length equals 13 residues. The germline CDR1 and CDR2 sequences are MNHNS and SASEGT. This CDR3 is CASTGGSSYGHTF. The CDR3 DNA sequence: TGTGCCAGCACCGGAGGGAGTTCCTATGGCCACACCTTC.

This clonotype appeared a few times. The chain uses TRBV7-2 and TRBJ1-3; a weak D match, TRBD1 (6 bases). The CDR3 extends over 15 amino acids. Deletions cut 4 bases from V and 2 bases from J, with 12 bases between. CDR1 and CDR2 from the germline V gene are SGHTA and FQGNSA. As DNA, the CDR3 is TGTGCCAGCAGCTCCAGGGGTCCGACTGGAAACACCATATATTTT. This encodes CASSSRGPTGNTIYF.